Listed below are T cell receptor beta chains from one sample, sequenced in a study of T cells in Graves' hyperthyroidism and ophthalmopathy. TCRdb passed the multiplex PCR reads through MiXCR, listing each CDR3 protein once. The sample carries about 200,000 distinct CDR3 sequences, 17% recorded once. The material sequenced was blood. All receptors derive from a man aged 50-59 years with Graves' hyperthyroidism. Each CDR3 is given with its conserved first and last residue. The order of the fields is D gene, V gene, clone size, J gene, CDR3 DNA, CDR3 protein. A D gene is named only where the DNA matches it firmly. Some rows mark clone size as missing; the rest say once, few, many or name a class of expanded clone.

TRBD1	TRBV12-3/TRBV12-4	.	TRBJ1-6	TGTGCCAGCAGTTTTGTCAGGGGGCCTTATAATTCACCCCTCCACTTT	CASSFVRGPYNSPLHF
.	TRBV10-3	.	TRBJ2-3	TGTGCCATCAGTGAAGTTGGGGATACGCAGTATTTT	CAISEVGDTQYF
TRBD2	TRBV5-1	many	TRBJ2-3	TGCGCCAGCAGCCTCGGGACTAGCGGGAGTGGAGATACGCAGTATTTT	CASSLGTSGSGDTQYF
.	TRBV9	.	TRBJ1-1	TGTGCCAGCAGCGTAGTTTTGAGTAGCACTGAAGCTTTCTTT	CASSVVLSSTEAFF
TRBD1	TRBV7-8	.	TRBJ2-4	TGTGCCAGCAGCTTACACAGGGGGTATTTGGGTATTAAAAACATTCAGTACTTC	CASSLHRGYLGIKNIQYF
.	TRBV4-3	.	TRBJ2-5	TGCGCCAGCAGCCAAGATCCGACAGGGACTGAGACCCAGTACTTC	CASSQDPTGTETQYF
.	TRBV29-1	few	TRBJ2-1	TGCAGCGTTGAAGGTTTGGCTAGGAGAAATGAGCAGTTCTTC	CSVEGLARRNEQFF
TRBD1	TRBV7-2	many	TRBJ2-2	TGTGCCAGCAGCGGACCGACAGGGCGGGTCACCGGGGAGCTGTTTTTT	CASSGPTGRVTGELFF
TRBD2	TRBV28	many	TRBJ2-5	TGTGCCAGCATGATAGGGGCCCTACGTAGAGGTAGCGGACCCGGGAGGGAGACCCAGTACTTC	CASMIGALRRGSGPGRETQYF
TRBD2	TRBV6-1	.	TRBJ2-2	TGTGCCAGCAGGAGACTTAGCGGGAGTAACACCGGGGAGCTGTTTTTT	CASRRLSGSNTGELFF
TRBD2	TRBV6-2/TRBV6-3	.	TRBJ2-7	TGTGCCAGCAGTTACATCGGGACTAGCGGGAGGGCCTACGAGCAGTACTTC	CASSYIGTSGRAYEQYF
TRBD2	TRBV20-1	few	TRBJ2-7	TGCAGTTACCTGACTAGCGGGGGAATCTACGAGCAGTACTTC	CSYLTSGGIYEQYF
.	TRBV6-2/TRBV6-3	few	TRBJ2-7	TGTGCCAGCAGTTACGCTTACGAGCAGTACTTC	CASSYAYEQYF
TRBD1	TRBV29-1	.	TRBJ2-5	TGCAGCGTTAAGGACAGGGTCTTTCAAGAGACCCAGTACTTC	CSVKDRVFQETQYF
TRBD1	TRBV6-6	.	TRBJ2-7	TGTGCCAGCAGGAGGGGGACAGTGGCCTACGAGCAGTACTTC	CASRRGTVAYEQYF
TRBD1	TRBV19	.	TRBJ1-4	TGTGCCAGTAGTCGAGGGACAGGGCGGCCTGAAAAACTGTTTTTT	CASSRGTGRPEKLFF
TRBD1	TRBV7-2	.	TRBJ2-1	TGTGCCAGCAGCCGCCAGGGGGCGTCCTACAATGAGCAGTTCTTC	CASSRQGASYNEQFF
.	TRBV30	many	TRBJ2-7	TGTGCCTGGACCCCCGGCGCAGGGGAGCAGTACTTC	CAWTPGAGEQYF
TRBD2	TRBV20-1	many	TRBJ2-1	TGCAGTCCGGCGGGACTAGCCTACAATGAGCAGTTCTTC	CSPAGLAYNEQFF
TRBD2	TRBV29-1	many	TRBJ2-7	TGCAGCGCCGAAACCGGGACTAGGAGCTCCTACGAGCAGTACTTC	CSAETGTRSSYEQYF
.	TRBV6-5	.	TRBJ1-4	TGTGCCAGCAGTTATGCGGACGCAACTAATGAAAAACTGTTTTTT	CASSYADATNEKLFF
.	TRBV2	.	TRBJ2-2	TGTGCCAGCACAAGGGAAGGGGACACCGGGGAGCTGTTTTTT	CASTREGDTGELFF
.	TRBV28	.	TRBJ2-5	TGTGCCACCCGACAGAAAGAGACCCAGTACTTC	CATRQKETQYF
TRBD1	TRBV29-1	.	TRBJ2-2	TGCAGCGTTGAAGATCAGGCAGGGGGAACGAACACCGGGGAGCTGTTTTTT	CSVEDQAGGTNTGELFF
TRBD1	TRBV18	many	TRBJ2-7	TGTGCCAGCTCGGGTGGGACAGGGCTGTACGAGCAGTACTTC	CASSGGTGLYEQYF
.	TRBV24-1	many	TRBJ1-2	TGTGCCACCAGTGACAGCCTCTATGGCTACACCTTC	CATSDSLYGYTF
.	TRBV2	many	TRBJ2-7	TGTGCCAGCAGGCCGGGCACCCTTCTTAGGGAGCAGTACTTC	CASRPGTLLREQYF
.	TRBV18	few	TRBJ2-1	TGTGCCAGCTCACCAGCGGAGGGGGCGTCGGGGCAGTTCTTC	CASSPAEGASGQFF
.	TRBV11-2	many	TRBJ1-1	TGTGCCAGCAGCTCTACGAGGAGGTATGAAGCTTTCTTT	CASSSTRRYEAFF
TRBD1	TRBV28	few	TRBJ1-6	TGTGCCAGCAGCTACAGGGGGCGTGGGGATAATTCACCCCTCCACTTT	CASSYRGRGDNSPLHF
TRBD2	TRBV7-9	many	TRBJ2-7	TGTGCCAGCAGCTCTCGGACTAGCGGGATGGCTCCCGGCGAGCAGTACTTC	CASSSRTSGMAPGEQYF
TRBD2	TRBV7-9	many	TRBJ2-3	TGTGCCAGCAGCAATTCACTAGCGGGGGCCACAGATACGCAGTATTTT	CASSNSLAGATDTQYF
TRBD2	TRBV2	few	TRBJ2-7	TGTGCCAGCGCCTGGGGACTAGCGTTAGACTACGAGCAGTACTTC	CASAWGLALDYEQYF
.	TRBV24-1	few	TRBJ1-5	TGTGCCACCAGTGGTACGGGGAATCAGCCCCAGCATTTT	CATSGTGNQPQHF
TRBD2	TRBV6-1	many	TRBJ2-1	TGTGCCAGCAGTGAAACTCTTCGGGAGGGGCACAATGAGCAGTTCTTC	CASSETLREGHNEQFF
.	TRBV28	many	TRBJ1-1	TGTGCCAGCAGTTTATATTCCACTGAAGCTTTCTTT	CASSLYSTEAFF
TRBD1	TRBV4-1	.	TRBJ1-1	TGCACCAGCAGCCAAACCGGACAGGGGTACACTGAAGCTTTCTTT	CTSSQTGQGYTEAFF
TRBD2	TRBV6-1	many	TRBJ2-7	TGTGCCAGCAGTTCCAGCGGGAGGGTCGGCGAGCAGTACTTC	CASSSSGRVGEQYF
.	TRBV19	.	TRBJ1-1	TGTGCCAGTAGTATATCGGTACCGTCGAACACTGAAGCTTTCTTT	CASSISVPSNTEAFF
.	TRBV2	few	TRBJ1-6	TGTGCCAGCAGTGGACGACTCATCTCCTATAATTCACCCCTCCACTTT	CASSGRLISYNSPLHF
TRBD1	TRBV7-9	.	TRBJ1-2	TGTGCCAGCAGCTTAGATTACAGGGGTTATGGCTACACCTTC	CASSLDYRGYGYTF